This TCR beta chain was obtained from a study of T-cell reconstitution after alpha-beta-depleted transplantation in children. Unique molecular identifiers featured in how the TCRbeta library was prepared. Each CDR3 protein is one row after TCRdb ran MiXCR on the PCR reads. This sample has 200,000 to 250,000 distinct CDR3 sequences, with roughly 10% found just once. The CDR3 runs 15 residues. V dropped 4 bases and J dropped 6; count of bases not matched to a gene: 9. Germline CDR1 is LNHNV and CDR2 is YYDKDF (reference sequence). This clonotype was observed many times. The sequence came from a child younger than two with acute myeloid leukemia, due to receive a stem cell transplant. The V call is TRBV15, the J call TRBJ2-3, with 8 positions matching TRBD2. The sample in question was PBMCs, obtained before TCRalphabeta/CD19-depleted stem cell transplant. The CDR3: CATSKTGTRDDTQYF. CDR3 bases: TGTGCCACCAGCAAAACCGGGACTAGGGACGATACGCAGTATTTT.